The next 9 T cell receptor beta chains were all read from a single sample in a study of response to subunit inactivated influenza vaccine. TCRdb re-analysed the RT-PCR reads in MiXCR, keeping a single row per CDR3 protein. Among 600,000 to 850,000 distinct CDR3 sequences, 14% were seen once, and the ten largest hold about 7.6%. This sample comprised PBMCs from blood, obtained around 14 days before vaccination. The receptors derive from a man aged 50 to 60 who received an inactivated influenza vaccine.

This clonotype occurred many times. This chain links TRBV24-1 with TRBJ2-1; D is perhaps TRBD1 (6 bases). The V end lost 3 bases, the J end lost 9 bases, and 14 bases lay between the germline ends. Germline lookup yields CDR1 KGHDR and CDR2 SFDVKD. The CDR3 is 14 amino acids. For the CDR3, the DNA is TGTGCCACCAGTGATGAGGGGGACCTCGGTGAGCAGTTCTTC. This sequence encodes CATSDEGDLGEQFF.

This sequence joins TRBV20-1 and TRBJ2-5; tentatively, D is TRBD2 (5 bases). Trimming took off 2 bases at V and 3 bases at J, with 13 bases between the two ends. Germline V CDR1 and CDR2: DFQATT, SNEGSKA (reference sequence). The CDR3 extends over 14 amino acids. The CDR3 coding sequence is TGCAGTGCTAGACTAGGGAGTTCAAAAGAGACCCAGTACTTC. Amino acid sequence: CSARLGSSKETQYF.

The chain couples TRBV4-3 to TRBJ2-1; D gene uncertain. V shed 0 bases and J shed 8 bases, with 14 bases lying between them. CDR1 is LGHNA and CDR2 is YSLEER in the germline V gene. This CDR3 is 15 amino acids long. The CDR3 loop is CASSQEKDTYDEQFF. CDR3 DNA: TGCGCCAGCAGCCAAGAAAAGGATACATACGATGAGCAGTTCTTC.

This clonotype was picked up many times. J is TRBJ2-7 and V is TRBV11-2; TRBD1 matches 9 bases. This CDR3 comprises 14 residues. With 4 bases clipped from V and 4 bases from J, the junction kept 5 bases outside the gene matches. Germline values: CDR1 SGHAT, CDR2 FQNNGV. The CDR3 DNA reads as TGTGCCAGCAGCTCCGGGACAGGGAATTACGAGCAGTACTTC. Translated: CASSSGTGNYEQYF.

This clonotype has just a few counts. The chain combines TRBV5-1 with TRBJ2-3, with a possible D match to TRBD1 (5 bases). The CDR3 extends over 16 amino acids. Trimming shortened V by 0 bases and J by 4 bases, and 15 bases separated the two germline ends. In germline, CDR1 is SGHRS, CDR2 YFSETQ. The CDR3 loop reads CASSLARTRPPDTQYF. In nucleotides, the CDR3 is TGCGCCAGCAGCTTGGCCAGGACACGTCCCCCAGATACGCAGTATTTT.

The V and J genes are TRBV28 and TRBJ2-3, with a tentative D call TRBD1 (6 bases). CDR1 MDHEN and CDR2 SYDVKM come from the germline V gene. The V end was cut by 4 bases, the J end by 4 bases, with 15 bases between. The CDR3 loop spans 15 amino acids. The CDR3 sequence: CASSWGTGSPDTQYF. CDR3 DNA sequence: TGTGCCAGCAGTTGGGGAACAGGGTCACCAGATACGCAGTATTTT. Complete variable domain (other parts from reference TRBV28 and TRBJ2-3): DVKVTQSSRYLVKRTGEKVFLECVQDMDHENMFWYRQDPGLGLRLIYFSYDVKMKEKGDIPEGYSVSREKKERFSLILESASTNQTSMYLCASSWGTGSPDTQYFGPGTRLTVL.

The genes are TRBV5-1 and TRBJ1-1; D unresolved. Per the germline V gene, CDR1 is SGHRS and CDR2 is YFSETQ. The CDR3 is 15 amino acids. Trimming took off 1 base at V and 3 bases at J, with 13 bases between the two ends. The CDR3 DNA reads TGCGCCAGCAGCTTGACCGGGGAGCCTCACACTGAAGCTTTCTTT. Translating it yields CASSLTGEPHTEAFF.

This clonotype was seen more than once but under ten times. V is TRBV6-2 or TRBV6-3 and J is TRBJ2-5; 8 nucleotides line up with TRBD1. This CDR3 contains 13 residues. V lost 6 bases, J lost 4 bases, and 4 bases stayed unmatched. Germline CDR1 MNHEY, CDR2 SVGEGT. The CDR3: CASSMTGVETQYF. The CDR3 DNA reads as TGTGCCAGCAGCATGACAGGGGTAGAGACCCAGTACTTC.

This clonotype showed up just a few times. CDR3: CASSYRVRADTQYF. The CDR3 DNA reads as TGTGCCAGCAGTTACAGGGTGCGGGCAGATACGCAGTATTTT. V is TRBV12-3 or TRBV12-4 and J is TRBJ2-3; D is possibly TRBD1 (6 bases). The CDR3 length is 14 residues. The V and J ends lost 4 bases and 4 bases respectively, with 12 bases between them.